The next 21 T cell receptor beta chains were all read from a single sample in a study of blood T cell repertoires in COVID-19. Clones were sequenced by immunoSEQ multiplex PCR, and TCRdb holds only the in-frame ones, with some missing. The table includes fewer than 350,000 clones, 86% detected once. Specimen: peripheral blood. All receptors derive from a woman aged 25 to 39 with COVID-19, enrolled during active disease.

The chain couples TRBV18 to TRBJ2-3, with 8 bases matching TRBD1. Losses at the gene ends were 1 base for V and 10 bases for J; bases not matched to a gene: 4. In germline, CDR1 is KGHSH, CDR2 LQKENI. This CDR3 is built from 13 residues. This CDR3 is CASSPQDRGSQYF. In nucleotides, the CDR3 is TGTGCCAGCTCACCACAAGACAGGGGTTCGCAGTATTTT.

There are a few counts of this clone. The V gene is TRBV19, the J gene TRBJ1-1; D uncertain. V shed 6 bases and J shed 7 bases, with 27 bases lying between them. The CDR3 totals 17 residues. In germline, CDR1 is LNHDA, CDR2 SQIVND (reference sequence). CDR3 sequence (DNA): TGTGCCAGTAGAGATCCCGGTTCGGCCGGGTTAGCTTTTGAAGCTTTCTTT. This sequence encodes CASRDPGSAGLAFEAFF.

This chain uses TRBV14 with TRBJ1-2; D unresolved. Germline-derived CDR1 and CDR2 are SGHDN and FVKESK. Trimming stripped 1 base from V and 8 bases from J, with 11 bases between. CDR3 length: 13 amino acids. CDR3 bases: TGTGCCAGCAGCCAAGGCGGAGCTGAGGGCTACACCTTC. Translating gives CASSQGGAEGYTF.

V usage is TRBV5-6 and J usage is TRBJ1-2; D call uncertain. Germline V gene sequence: CDR1 SGHDT, CDR2 YYEEEE. The CDR3 has 13 residues. Trimming removed 4 bases at V and 4 bases at J, with 11 bases between. This chain's CDR3 is CASSTPQSYGYTF. As DNA, the CDR3 is TGTGCCAGCAGCACCCCTCAGTCCTATGGCTACACCTTC.

The chain couples TRBV6-5 to TRBJ1-2, with a tentative D call TRBD1 (6 bases). CDR3 length: 13 amino acids. The germline V gene has CDR1 MNHEY and CDR2 SVGAGI. V lost 5 bases and J lost 6, with 13 bases in between. The CDR3 nucleotides are TGTGCCAGCAGTACGGGGGGCGTTAATGGCTACACCTTC. Its translation: CASSTGGVNGYTF.

This chain uses TRBV30 with TRBJ1-6; D is undetermined. Germline V gene lookup returns CDR1 GTSNPN and CDR2 SVGIG (reference sequence). The CDR3 length is 13 residues. V was pared by 0 bases and J by 9 bases, with 9 bases between. This CDR3 is CAWSVLPGSPLHF. CDR3 coding DNA: TGTGCCTGGAGTGTACTCCCGGGTTCACCCCTCCACTTT.

This chain joins TRBV24-1 and TRBJ2-3; D is uncertain. The CDR3 extends over 13 amino acids. With 4 bases removed from V and 6 bases from J, the gap between germline ends came to 10 bases. CDR1 KGHDR and CDR2 SFDVKD come from the germline V gene. The chain's CDR3 is CATSDRELDTQYF. For the CDR3, the DNA is TGTGCCACCAGTGACCGCGAGTTGGATACGCAGTATTTT.

The chain employs TRBV11-3 and TRBJ2-2, with no clear D. This CDR3 region has 16 residues. The V end was cut by 0 bases, the J end by 4 bases, with 12 bases between. Germline assignment: CDR1 SGHNT and CDR2 YENEEA. CDR3 DNA sequence: TGTGCCAGCAGCTTAGATGACTTTCCTAGCACCGGGGAGCTGTTTTTT. The encoded protein is CASSLDDFPSTGELFF.

The chain employs TRBV21-1 and TRBJ2-2; the table gives TRBD1 as D, unverified against the DNA. TRBV21-1 is listed as a pseudogene. The CDR3 sequence is 16 residues long. The CDR3 loop reads CASSKGLQGRIGELFF. In DNA form, the CDR3 reads TGTGCCAGCAGCAAAGGTTTGCAGGGGCGGATCGGGGAGCTGTTTTTT.

The chain couples TRBV18 to TRBJ1-1; 8 bases agree with TRBD1. Germline CDR1 and CDR2: KGHSH and LQKENI. After removal of 2 bases from V and 7 bases from J, the junction contained 6 bases not matched to a gene. The CDR3 covers 14 residues. CDR3 amino acids: CASSPGTGLIEAFF. The DNA of the CDR3 is TGTGCCAGCTCACCAGGGACAGGACTCATTGAAGCTTTCTTT.

The chain links TRBV5-6 to TRBJ1-5, with 10 bases fitting TRBD1. V shed 3 bases and J 6 bases; nucleotides not matched to a gene: 9. Germline assignment: CDR1 SGHDT and CDR2 YYEEEE. The CDR3 is 16 amino acids. The CDR3 region is CASSWGGQGFGQPQHF. The CDR3, as DNA: TGTGCCAGCAGCTGGGGGGGACAGGGGTTCGGTCAGCCCCAGCATTTT.

The V gene is TRBV27, the J gene TRBJ1-6, with D possibly TRBD1 on 5 matching bases. The CDR3 consists of 15 residues. The V gene lost 5 bases and the J gene lost 6 bases, with 14 bases spanning the gap. CDR1 is MNHEY, CDR2 SMNVEV, per germline (reference sequence). In DNA form, the CDR3 reads TGTGCCAGCAGTGGCCGGGGCGGGATTAATTCACCCCTCCACTTT. Amino acids: CASSGRGGINSPLHF.

The V gene is TRBV27, the J gene TRBJ1-2; tentatively, D is TRBD1 (6 bases). The germline CDR1 and CDR2 sequences are MNHEY and SMNVEV (reference sequence). V was clipped by 3 bases and J by 4 bases, with 15 bases between them. The CDR3 extends over 15 amino acids. CDR3 in DNA: TGTGCCAGCAGTTTGGGGGCAGGCCGGGGCTATGGCTACACCTTC. Translating gives CASSLGAGRGYGYTF.

The chain combines TRBV4-1 with TRBJ1-1, with a possible D match to TRBD1 (5 bases). V was clipped by 1 base and J by 4 bases, with 19 bases between them. The CDR3 consists of 17 residues. Germline-derived CDR1 and CDR2 are MGHRA and YSYEKL. The CDR3 region is CASSQVRGNPMGTEAFF. In DNA, the CDR3 is TGCGCCAGCAGCCAAGTTCGGGGGAACCCGATGGGCACTGAAGCTTTCTTT.

This clone turned up a few times. CDR3 amino acids: CASQYRRDTEAFF. In DNA, the CDR3 is TGTGCCAGCCAGTATAGACGGGACACTGAAGCTTTCTTT. V usage is TRBV2 and J usage is TRBJ1-1, with unresolved D. The CDR3 is made up of 13 amino acids. The germline V gene has CDR1 SNHLY and CDR2 FYNNEI. V lost 8 bases to trimming and J lost 3 bases, with 13 bases between them.

Turning to this clone: Other DNA sequences within the sample encode an identical CDR3. The chain recombines TRBV6-5 with TRBJ1-1, with unresolved D. Trimming took off 3 bases at V and 1 base at J, with 6 bases between the two ends. Per the germline V gene, CDR1 is MNHEY and CDR2 is SVGAGI. This CDR3 is built from 13 residues. The CDR3 is CASSYGQNTEAFF. The CDR3 bases are TGTGCCAGCAGTTATGGGCAGAACACTGAAGCTTTCTTT.

This clone was seen once. The CDR3 nucleotides read TGTGCCAGCACACCCGGGCCGGGGGTCCACTATGGCTACACCTTC. This codes for CASTPGPGVHYGYTF. The rearrangement uses TRBV6-5 and TRBJ1-2; a possible D gene is TRBD1 (5 bases). The CDR3 runs to 15 residues. Trimming removed 7 bases from V and 3 bases from J, with 18 bases in between. Germline V gene sequence: CDR1 MNHEY, CDR2 SVGAGI.

J is TRBJ1-2 and V is TRBV19; D gene unclear. From germline, CDR1 is LNHDA and CDR2 SQIVND (reference sequence). The CDR3 contains 14 residues. V lost 4 bases to trimming and J lost 2 bases, with 11 bases between them. The CDR3 loop reads CASSTSGGNYGYTF. As DNA, the CDR3 is TGTGCCAGTAGTACCTCCGGAGGGAACTATGGCTACACCTTC.

This chain uses TRBV2 with TRBJ2-2; possible D gene TRBD1, 6 bases. Germline CDR1 is SNHLY and CDR2 is FYNNEI. This CDR3 spans 12 amino acids. Trimming took 7 bases from V and 10 from J, leaving 13 bases between them. The CDR3 bases are TGTGCCAGCAATAGGGGGTCGGAGGAGCTGTTTTTT. Protein sequence: CASNRGSEELFF. Full variable domain (missing parts from reference TRBV2 and TRBJ2-2): EPEVTQTPSHQVTQMGQEVILRCVPISNHLYFYWYRQILGQKVEFLVSFYNNEISEKSEIFDDQFSVERPDGSNFTLKIRSTKLEDSAMYFCASNRGSEELFFGEGSRLTVL.

The chain has TRBV9 and TRBJ2-3, with D maybe TRBD2 (5 bases). Trimming left V 1 base short and J 6 bases short, with 12 bases between. This CDR3 has 14 amino acids. Germline CDR1 and CDR2: SGDLS and YYNGEE. CDR3 DNA sequence: TGTGCCAGCAGCGTAAGCCCTAGCTCTGATACGCAGTATTTT. It specifies CASSVSPSSDTQYF.

This CDR3 is CASSLREGGPETQYF. The CDR3 DNA reads TGCGCCAGCAGCTTGCGAGAGGGGGGGCCAGAGACCCAGTACTTC. The genes are TRBV5-1 and TRBJ2-5; the D gene is possibly TRBD2 (7 bases). Trimming shortened V by 1 base and J by 4 bases, and 14 bases separated the two germline ends. Looked up from germline, CDR1 is SGHRS and CDR2 is YFSETQ. This CDR3 contains 15 residues.